The next 28 T cell receptor beta chains were all read from a single sample in a study of shared clonotypes between healthy human individuals. Clones were sequenced by immunoSEQ multiplex PCR, and TCRdb holds only the in-frame ones, with some missing. This sample has about 490,000 clones, with over 65% found just once. The sequenced sample was PBMCs. These receptors were obtained from a woman aged 40-49 years in good health. Some clones in this sample may be carry-over from other donors' samples.

With regard to this clone: Distinct nucleotide sequences in the sample also encode this CDR3. This chain uses TRBV28 with TRBJ2-1; tentatively, D is TRBD2 (5 bases). The V gene lost 6 bases and the J gene lost 2 bases, with 5 bases spanning the gap. Germline lookup yields CDR1 MDHEN and CDR2 SYDVKM. This CDR3 has 12 residues. The CDR3 sequence: CASRGAYNEQFF. Written as DNA, the CDR3 is TGTGCCAGCAGGGGAGCCTACAATGAGCAGTTCTTC.

This clone turned up a few times. This chain joins TRBV28 and TRBJ2-7; D tentatively reads TRBD1 or TRBD2 (5 bases each). There are 14 residues in the CDR3. CDR1 is MDHEN, CDR2 SYDVKM, per germline. The germline V and J ends were trimmed by 6 bases and 5 bases, with 17 bases remaining between them. CDR3 nucleotides: TGTGCCAGCAGCTCGTTCAAAGGGACCCACGAGCAGTACTTC. Translation gives CASSSFKGTHEQYF.

This clone was seen ten or more times. This chain joins TRBV7-9 and TRBJ2-7; 11 nucleotides agree with TRBD1. CDR1 SEHNR and CDR2 FQNEAQ come from the germline V gene (reference sequence). V gave up 5 bases and J gave up 4 bases; unmatched junction bases: 13. The CDR3 has 17 residues. DNA of the CDR3: TGTGCCAGCAGCCCCGGCCCCGGGACAGGGGGGACGTACGAGCAGTACTTC. Amino acid sequence: CASSPGPGTGGTYEQYF. The whole variable domain, filled in from reference TRBV7-9 and TRBJ2-7, reads DTGVSQNPRHKITKRGQNVTFRCDPISEHNRLYWYRQTLGQGPEFLTYFQNEAQLEKSRLLSDRFSAERPKGSFSTLEIQRTEQGDSAMYLCASSPGPGTGGTYEQYFGPGTRLTVT.

This clone was seen only a few times. The chain uses TRBV18 and TRBJ1-1, with D unclear. Trimming cost V 3 bases and J 6 bases, with 14 bases left between them. CDR1 KGHSH and CDR2 LQKENI come from the germline V gene. The CDR3 sequence is 14 residues long. This CDR3 reads CASSPRSNGAEAFF. Here the CDR3 DNA reads TGTGCCAGCTCACCCAGGTCCAATGGCGCTGAAGCTTTCTTT. The variable domain in full, completed from reference TRBV18 and TRBJ1-1, reads NAGVMQNPRHLVRRRGQEARLRCSPMKGHSHVYWYRQLPEEGLKFMVYLQKENIIDESGMPKERFSAEFPKEGPSILRIQQVVRGDSAAYFCASSPRSNGAEAFFGQGTRLTVV.

In regard to this clone: Since a much larger clone is just one base distant, this may be a read error. The chain is built from TRBV27 and TRBJ2-7; D gene uncertain. The CDR3 spans 13 residues. Germline assignment: CDR1 MNHEY and CDR2 SMNVEV (reference sequence). Deletions cut 2 bases from V and 5 bases from J, with 10 bases between. The CDR3 reads CASSLSPCNEQYF. DNA for the CDR3: TGTGCCAGCAGTTTAAGTCCTTGCAACGAGCAGTACTTC.

The genes are TRBV5-1 and TRBJ2-7; D is ambiguous. Germline assignment: CDR1 SGHRS and CDR2 YFSETQ. This CDR3 is 12 amino acids long. The V gene lost 3 bases and the J gene lost 0 bases, with 4 bases spanning the gap. The CDR3: CASSSNSYEQYF. CDR3 coding DNA: TGCGCCAGCAGCTCCAACTCCTACGAGCAGTACTTC.

Note on this clone: The sample carries other DNA sequences with the same CDR3. J is TRBJ1-6 and V is TRBV7-9, with D unresolved. V shed 1 base and J shed 7 bases, with 2 bases lying between them. Germline V CDR1 and CDR2: SEHNR, FQNEAQ (reference sequence). The CDR3 has 12 amino acids. The CDR3 reads CASSLVNSPLHF. The CDR3 DNA sequence: TGTGCCAGCAGCTTAGTAAATTCACCCCTCCACTTT.

The V and J genes are TRBV6-1 and TRBJ2-3; D gene ambiguous. CDR3 length: 15 residues. Germline V gives CDR1 MNHNS, CDR2 SASEGT. The V gene lost 1 base and the J gene lost 0 bases, with 8 bases spanning the gap. DNA for the CDR3: TGTGCCAGCAGTGAAGATGGCTATAGCACAGATACGCAGTATTTT. Its translation: CASSEDGYSTDTQYF.

The chain links TRBV20-1 to TRBJ2-7; D gene ambiguous. CDR1 and CDR2 from the germline V gene are DFQATT and SNEGSKA (reference sequence). Trimming removed 7 bases from V and 5 bases from J, with 12 bases in between. This CDR3 region has 11 residues. The DNA for the CDR3 is TGCAGTGTAGCAGAGTGGGACGAGCAGTACTTC. Translation: CSVAEWDEQYF.

This clone was detected ten times or more. The chain joins TRBV6-1 to TRBJ1-5; TRBD1 might be the D (5 bases). The CDR3 spans 16 residues. Germline V lookup: CDR1 MNHNS, CDR2 SASEGT. Trimming took 2 bases from V and 0 from J, leaving 11 bases between them. DNA of the CDR3: TGTGCCAGCAGTGAAAAGACAGCTGTTAGCAATCAGCCCCAGCATTTT. Translation: CASSEKTAVSNQPQHF.

V gene TRBV6-1 combines with J gene TRBJ2-5, with 7 bases that match TRBD2. This CDR3 has 15 amino acids. J gave up 2 bases and V 4 bases, and 7 bases lay outside the gene matches. Per the germline V gene, CDR1 is MNHNS and CDR2 is SASEGT. The chain's CDR3 is CASSGGFGGQETQYF. DNA of the CDR3: TGTGCCAGCAGTGGAGGTTTCGGGGGGCAAGAGACCCAGTACTTC.

The chain recombines TRBV2 with TRBJ1-1, with 7 bases identical to TRBD1. The CDR3 sequence is 14 residues long. Germline loops: CDR1 SNHLY, CDR2 FYNNEI. With V trimmed by 4 bases and J by 11 bases, 13 bases remained unmatched. The CDR3 is CASSATRTGYAAFF. The CDR3 coding sequence is TGTGCCAGCAGTGCTACAAGGACAGGATATGCGGCTTTCTTT. Together with reference TRBV2 and TRBJ1-1, the CDR3 gives the full variable domain: EPEVTQTPSHQVTQMGQEVILRCVPISNHLYFYWYRQILGQKVEFLVSFYNNEISEKSEIFDDQFSVERPDGSNFTLKIRSTKLEDSAMYFCASSATRTGYAAFFGQGTRLTVV.

This clone was seen a few times. A single base separates this from a much larger clone, so it may be a read error. Other DNA sequences within the sample encode an identical CDR3. The V gene is TRBV7-9, the J gene TRBJ1-2; D unresolved. Looked up from germline, CDR1 is SEHNR and CDR2 is FQNEAQ (reference sequence). This CDR3 contains 14 residues. The V end was cut by 1 base, the J end by 0 bases, with 6 bases between. The CDR3 spells CASSLGGANYGYTF. The DNA of the CDR3 is TGTGCCAGCAGCTTAGGGGGAGCTAACTATGGCTACACCTTC.

About this clone: In the same sample, other DNA sequences code for this CDR3. This chain links TRBV11-3 with TRBJ2-5; TRBD1 agrees at 7 bases. Per the germline V gene, CDR1 is SGHNT and CDR2 is YENEEA. The CDR3 sequence is 15 residues long. Trimming removed 6 bases from V and 1 base from J; junction bases left unmatched: 8. The CDR3 protein is CASSPRTGGQETQYF. The CDR3 nucleotides read TGTGCCAGCAGTCCTCGGACAGGAGGCCAAGAGACCCAGTACTTC. The full variable domain, in which reference TRBV11-3 and TRBJ2-5 provide the parts outside the CDR3, is EAGVVQSPRYKIIEKKQPVAFWCNPISGHNTLYWYLQNLGQGPELLIRYENEEAVDDSQLPKDRFSAERLKGVDSTLKIQPAELGDSAVYLCASSPRTGGQETQYFGPGTRLLVL.

In its sample, this clone was seen once. The genes are TRBV28 and TRBJ2-5; D may be TRBD1 or TRBD2 (7 bases each). The CDR3 is 16 amino acids. Trimming pared 6 bases from V and 5 bases from J, leaving 22 bases between. The germline V gene encodes CDR1 MDHEN and CDR2 SYDVKM. The CDR3: CASSSDSRGGGETQYF. The CDR3 coding sequence is TGTGCCAGCAGCTCCGACAGCAGGGGGGGCGGGGAGACCCAGTACTTC.

The sample holds a few counts of this clone. A much larger clone differs from this one at a single base, so this may be a read error. The chain uses TRBV5-4 and TRBJ2-7; D is undetermined. V lost 2 bases, J lost 0 bases, and 0 bases lay in between. The CDR3 contains 11 residues. CDR1 SGHNT and CDR2 YYREEE come from the germline V gene (reference sequence). In DNA form, the CDR3 reads TGTGCCAGCAGCTTCTCCTACGAGCAGTACTTC. Protein sequence: CASSFSYEQYF. Filled out from reference TRBV5-4 and TRBJ2-7, the complete variable domain reads ETGVTQSPTHLIKTRGQQVTLRCSSQSGHNTVSWYQQALGQGPQFIFQYYREEENGRGNFPPRFSGLQFPNYSSELNVNALELDDSALYLCASSFSYEQYFGPGTRLTVT.

The rearrangement links TRBV7-9 to TRBJ1-5, with D perhaps matching TRBD1 (5 bases). Trimming removed 0 bases at V and 7 bases at J, with 7 bases between. This CDR3 has 13 residues. Germline V gene data show CDR1 as SEHNR and CDR2 as FQNEAQ (reference sequence). The CDR3 region is CASSLAGDQPQHF. DNA for the CDR3: TGTGCCAGCAGCTTAGCGGGGGACCAGCCCCAGCATTTT.

This clone was seen only a few times. The chain recombines TRBV7-6 with TRBJ2-7; no firm D call. V dropped 0 bases and J dropped 7 bases, with 10 bases sitting between them. This CDR3 has 13 residues. Per germline, CDR1 SGHVS and CDR2 FNYEAQ. The CDR3: CASSLAMSGEQYF. The CDR3 DNA follows: TGTGCCAGCAGCTTAGCAATGTCCGGGGAGCAGTACTTC.

The gene calls are TRBV5-1 and TRBJ2-5; 12 bases line up with TRBD2. J gave up 8 bases and V 3 bases, and 5 bases lay outside the gene matches. This CDR3 contains 14 residues. Germline V gene lookup returns CDR1 SGHRS and CDR2 YFSETQ. The CDR3 sequence: CASSSLAGGETQYF. The CDR3 bases are TGCGCCAGCAGCTCCCTAGCGGGAGGGGAAACCCAGTACTTC.

The chain recombines TRBV30 with TRBJ1-2; 8 nucleotides line up with TRBD1. Germline V CDR1 and CDR2: GTSNPN, SVGIG (reference sequence). This CDR3 has 13 residues. Trimming cost V 8 bases and J 1 base; bases outside gene matches: 6. This CDR3 is CALGQGNNYGYTF. CDR3 bases: TGTGCCCTCGGACAGGGTAATAACTATGGCTACACCTTC.

This chain joins TRBV19 and TRBJ1-5; D might be TRBD1 (5 bases). This CDR3 is built from 15 residues. Deletions cut 6 bases from V and 1 base from J, with 13 bases between. Germline CDR1 is LNHDA and CDR2 is SQIVND (reference sequence). The CDR3 DNA sequence: TGTGCCAGTAGCCCCTTAGACAGCAGCAATCAGCCCCAGCATTTT. Its protein product is CASSPLDSSNQPQHF.

V and J are TRBV30 and TRBJ2-1; 11 nucleotides agree with TRBD2. This CDR3 has 15 residues. Unmatched junction bases numbered 3, after V lost 0 bases and J lost 5 bases. CDR1 GTSNPN and CDR2 SVGIG come from the germline V gene (reference sequence). CDR3 bases: TGTGCCTGGAGTGTAGGGACTAGCGGCAACAATGAGCAGTTCTTC. Amino acid sequence: CAWSVGTSGNNEQFF.

In this sample, this clone turned up a few times. The gene calls are TRBV6-5 and TRBJ1-4, with D unclear. The CDR3 sequence is 15 residues long. Per germline, CDR1 MNHEY and CDR2 SVGAGI. V shed 0 bases and J shed 6 bases, with 11 bases lying between them. The CDR3 bases are TGTGCCAGCAGTTACTCGGGAGGGTTCGATGAAAAACTGTTTTTT. Translated, it gives CASSYSGGFDEKLFF.

The chain couples TRBV30 to TRBJ2-5; D tentatively fits TRBD1 or TRBD2 (5 bases each). CDR3 length equals 18 residues. The germline gives CDR1 GTSNPN, CDR2 SVGIG (reference sequence). V shed 0 bases and J shed 1 base, with 21 bases lying between them. The CDR3 protein is CAWSVVEGPSGGQETQYF. Written as DNA, the CDR3 is TGTGCCTGGAGTGTGGTAGAAGGTCCGAGTGGGGGCCAAGAGACCCAGTACTTC.

As to this clone: A read error is possible here, since a much larger clone lies one base away. This sample also contains other DNA sequences that code for the same CDR3. This chain uses TRBV5-4 with TRBJ1-5; no definite D call. Trimming removed 8 bases at V and 7 bases at J, with 13 bases between. CDR3 length: 12 residues. In germline, CDR1 is SGHNT, CDR2 YYREEE (reference sequence). The DNA of the CDR3 is TGTGCCAGTAGCCTCCACGACCAGCCCCAGCATTTT. Amino acid sequence: CASSLHDQPQHF.

The chain combines TRBV2 with TRBJ1-1; D uncertain. The V end lost 5 bases, the J end lost 7 bases, and 11 bases lay between the germline ends. Germline V CDR1 and CDR2: SNHLY, FYNNEI. The CDR3 is 12 amino acids. The CDR3 here is CASSLRTGEAFF. The CDR3 DNA is TGTGCCAGCAGTCTCCGGACGGGTGAAGCTTTCTTT. The complete variable domain, with remaining parts taken from reference TRBV2 and TRBJ1-1, reads EPEVTQTPSHQVTQMGQEVILRCVPISNHLYFYWYRQILGQKVEFLVSFYNNEISEKSEIFDDQFSVERPDGSNFTLKIRSTKLEDSAMYFCASSLRTGEAFFGQGTRLTVV.

For this clone: Given a far larger clone just one base away, this is likely a sequencing read error. The sample contains more than one DNA sequence encoding this CDR3. The rearrangement links TRBV29-1 to TRBJ1-2; no clear D. The germline gives CDR1 SQVTM, CDR2 ANQGSEA. The CDR3 loop spans 11 amino acids. V lost 5 bases to trimming and J lost 3 bases, with 7 bases between them. The CDR3 DNA sequence: TGCAGCGTTTTGACTCACTATGGCTACACCTTC. It yields the protein CSVLTHYGYTF.

This clone has just one count. This chain links TRBV11-2 with TRBJ1-2; D may be TRBD1 (6 bases). Between the trimmed V and J ends, which lost 1 base and 2 bases, there was a span of 11 bases. Germline V CDR1 and CDR2: SGHAT, FQNNGV. The CDR3 is 15 amino acids. CDR3 amino acids: CASSLVGGVNYGYTF. CDR3 DNA: TGTGCCAGCAGCTTAGTAGGGGGGGTGAACTATGGCTACACCTTC.